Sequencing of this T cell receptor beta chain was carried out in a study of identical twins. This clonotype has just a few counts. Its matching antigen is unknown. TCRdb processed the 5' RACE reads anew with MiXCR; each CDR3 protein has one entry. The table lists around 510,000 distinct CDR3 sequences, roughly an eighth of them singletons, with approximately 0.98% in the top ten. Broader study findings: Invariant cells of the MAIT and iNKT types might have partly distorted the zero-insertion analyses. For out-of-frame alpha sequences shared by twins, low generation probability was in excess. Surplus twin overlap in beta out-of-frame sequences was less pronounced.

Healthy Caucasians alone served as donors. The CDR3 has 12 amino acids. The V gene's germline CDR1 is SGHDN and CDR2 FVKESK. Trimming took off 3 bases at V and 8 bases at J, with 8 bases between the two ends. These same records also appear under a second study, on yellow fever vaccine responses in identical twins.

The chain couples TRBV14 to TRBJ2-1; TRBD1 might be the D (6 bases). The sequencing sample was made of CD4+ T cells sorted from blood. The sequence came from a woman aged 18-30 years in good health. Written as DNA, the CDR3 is TGTGCCAGCAGCCATAGACAGGATGAGCAGTTCTTC. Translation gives CASSHRQDEQFF.